This T cell receptor beta chain was profiled in a study of control samples from healthy donors and cancer patients. Here immunoSEQ multiplex PCR was the method, and the copy in TCRdb shows in-frame clones only, minus some. The sample lists about 79,000 clones, 80% to 95% occurring once. Per germline, CDR1 LGHDT and CDR2 YNNKEL (reference sequence). The CDR3 extends over 13 amino acids. V gave up 3 bases and J gave up 4 bases, with 9 bases separating them. The rearrangement links TRBV3-1 (or the pseudogene TRBV3-2) to TRBJ1-2, with a possible D match to TRBD1 (6 bases). The TCR sequence derives from a woman between 40 and 55 years old with lung cancer. Sequenced material: PBMCs. The CDR3 DNA reads as TGTGCCAGCAGCCACGAGGACAGCTATGGCTACACCTTC. Encoded protein: CASSHEDSYGYTF.